Each of the 32 T cell receptor beta chains below was sequenced from the same sample in a study of OX40 agonist ivuxolimab in advanced cancers. Sequenced by immunoSEQ multiplex PCR; TCRdb stores in-frame clones only, minus some. The sample holds roughly 40,000 clones, about 90% seen once. The sample in question was CD4+ or CD8+ T cells sorted from blood, obtained in a trial of the OX40 agonist ivuxolimab. The source of these receptors is an adult with an advanced solid tumor such as melanoma, head and neck, liver or kidney cancer.

This chain connects TRBV29-1 to TRBJ2-7; D gene ambiguous. V was shortened by 1 base and J by 3 bases, with 10 bases between the two germline ends. Germline lookup yields CDR1 SQVTM and CDR2 ANQGSEA. The CDR3 has 13 amino acids. CDR3 loop: CSVEATRDYEQYF. The CDR3 nucleotides read TGCAGCGTTGAAGCTACTCGAGACTACGAGCAGTACTTC.

The rearrangement uses TRBV7-9 and TRBJ2-1; D is ambiguous. Germline V lookup: CDR1 SEHNR, CDR2 FQNEAQ (reference sequence). Trimming removed 3 bases from V and 4 bases from J, with 7 bases in between. The CDR3 length is 13 residues. CDR3 sequence: CASSLSKYNEQFF. Here the CDR3 DNA reads TGTGCCAGCAGCTTGTCCAAGTACAATGAGCAGTTCTTC.

This clone was counted a few times. This chain connects TRBV6-6 to TRBJ1-5; D gene ambiguous. The CDR3 spans 16 residues. The V end lost 0 bases, the J end lost 0 bases, and 9 bases lay between the germline ends. The germline gives CDR1 MNHNY, CDR2 SVGAGI (reference sequence). CDR3 bases: TGTGCCAGCAGTTACTCGGACTACAATAGCAATCAGCCCCAGCATTTT. This translates into CASSYSDYNSNQPQHF.

The V call is TRBV14, the J call TRBJ2-3, with D unresolved. V dropped 0 bases and J dropped 3 bases, with 13 bases sitting between them. This CDR3 is built from 16 residues. Germline V gives CDR1 SGHDN, CDR2 FVKESK. The CDR3, as DNA: TGTGCCAGCAGCCAAGATGCTGGGGTTTTTACAGATACGCAGTATTTT. Translating it yields CASSQDAGVFTDTQYF.

The gene calls are TRBV6-1 and TRBJ2-7; 10 bases fit TRBD1. Germline trimming cut 4 bases from V and 3 bases from J; bases unmatched to any gene: 0. The CDR3 has 13 residues. The germline V gene encodes CDR1 MNHNS and CDR2 SASEGT. The DNA of the CDR3 is TGTGCCAGCAGTGGGGACAGGGGCTACGAGCAGTACTTC. Its protein is CASSGDRGYEQYF.

The gene calls are TRBV11-2 and TRBJ2-7; D may correspond to TRBD1 or TRBD2 (5 bases each). Germline V gene lookup returns CDR1 SGHAT and CDR2 FQNNGV. The V gene lost 1 base and the J gene lost 4 bases, with 20 bases spanning the gap. The length of the CDR3 is 17 residues. CDR3 sequence reads: CASSLVQAGTFSYEQYF. Here the CDR3 DNA reads TGTGCCAGCAGCTTAGTTCAGGCCGGGACCTTTTCTTACGAGCAGTACTTC.

This sequence joins TRBV25-1 and TRBJ2-5; TRBD1 is a possible D gene (5 bases). Trimming removed 3 bases at V and 4 bases at J, with 12 bases between. Germline CDR1 is MGHDK and CDR2 is SYGVNS. This CDR3 is built from 14 residues. The DNA of the CDR3 is TGTGCCAGCAGTGAGTTAGGGGTCGTAGAGACCCAGTACTTC. Protein: CASSELGVVETQYF.

V is TRBV10-1 and J is TRBJ2-7, with TRBD1 matching over 9 bases. With 3 bases clipped from V and 1 base from J, the junction kept 4 bases outside the gene matches. There are 15 residues in the CDR3. Germline loops: CDR1 WNHNN, CDR2 SYGVQD (reference sequence). As DNA, the CDR3 is TGCGCCAGCAGTGACCGACAGGGGGGATCCTACGAGCAGTACTTC. Encoded protein: CASSDRQGGSYEQYF.

This chain links TRBV5-1 with TRBJ2-3; TRBD1 agrees at 7 bases. The CDR3 covers 15 residues. V lost 3 bases and J lost 2; bases outside the gene matches: 6. The germline V gene has CDR1 SGHRS and CDR2 YFSETQ. Here the CDR3 reads CASSSGTVNTDTQYF. CDR3 DNA sequence: TGCGCCAGCAGCTCCGGGACAGTTAACACAGATACGCAGTATTTT.

The chain links TRBV27 to TRBJ2-7; D tentatively reads TRBD1 or TRBD2 (5 bases each). This CDR3 has 13 residues. Germline lookup yields CDR1 MNHEY and CDR2 SMNVEV (reference sequence). V was shortened by 6 bases and J by 1 base, with 10 bases between the two germline ends. The CDR3 is CASRRDGSYEQYF. As DNA, the CDR3 is TGTGCCAGCAGGAGGGACGGTTCCTACGAGCAGTACTTC.

The J gene is TRBJ2-1, the V gene TRBV5-5, with 11 bases lining up with TRBD2. The J segment lost 4 bases and the V segment lost 4 bases, leaving 7 bases of the junction unmatched. There are 16 residues in the CDR3. Germline CDR1 SGHKS, CDR2 YYEKEE (reference sequence). CDR3 region: CASSPWGTSGYNEQFF. In nucleotides, the CDR3 is TGTGCCAGCAGCCCCTGGGGGACTAGCGGATACAATGAGCAGTTCTTC.

The rearrangement uses TRBV5-1 and TRBJ1-1; TRBD1 matches at 12 bases. From germline, CDR1 is SGHRS and CDR2 YFSETQ. V lost 4 bases and J lost 7; bases outside the gene matches: 8. CDR3 size: 15 residues. This chain's CDR3 is CASSKGTGGSGEAFF. The CDR3 nucleotides are TGCGCCAGCAGCAAAGGGACAGGGGGCTCAGGTGAAGCTTTCTTT.

V and J are TRBV7-2 and TRBJ1-3; no clear D. Germline CDR1 is SGHTA and CDR2 is FQGNSA. This CDR3 has 15 amino acids. V was pared by 5 bases and J by 0 bases, with 11 bases between. The CDR3 DNA sequence: TGTGCCAGCAGCCCCTCGACTTACTCTGGAAACACCATATATTTT. Protein product: CASSPSTYSGNTIYF. The variable domain in full, completed from reference TRBV7-2 and TRBJ1-3, reads GAGVSQSPSNKVTEKGKDVELRCDPISGHTALYWYRQSLGQGLEFLIYFQGNSAPDKSGLPSDRFSAERTGGSVSTLTIQRTQQEDSAVYLCASSPSTYSGNTIYFGEGSWLTVV.

This clone was seen a single time. The chain joins TRBV7-2 to TRBJ2-7, with 9 bases identical to TRBD2. The CDR3 sequence is 14 residues long. V shed 5 bases and J 6 bases; nucleotides not matched to a gene: 8. CDR1 and CDR2 (germline): SGHTA, FQGNSA. The CDR3 DNA is TGTGCCAGCAGCCCCGGGACTAGCTCATCCGAGCAGTACTTC. Its translation: CASSPGTSSSEQYF.

V usage is TRBV6-4 and J usage is TRBJ2-3; 9 bases align to TRBD1. Germline V gene data show CDR1 as MRHNA and CDR2 as SNTAGT. The CDR3 covers 15 residues. With V trimmed by 3 bases and J by 4 bases, 5 bases remained unmatched. The CDR3 nucleotides are TGTGCCAGCAGTGAGGGACAGGGAGTGGCAGATACGCAGTATTTT. Amino acids: CASSEGQGVADTQYF.

In this sample, this clone turned up once. V is TRBV7-9 and J is TRBJ2-5; D perhaps matches TRBD2 (5 bases). Germline assignment: CDR1 SEHNR and CDR2 FQNEAQ (reference sequence). The CDR3 covers 15 residues. V lost 4 bases to trimming and J lost 3 bases, with 15 bases between them. The CDR3 DNA is TGTGCCAGCAGCTCCCAACTGGCGGAGGAAGAGACCCAGTACTTC. Translated, it gives CASSSQLAEEETQYF.

The chain's CDR3 is CASSLRGLSYEQYF. The DNA of the CDR3 is TGTGCCAGCAGTTTAAGGGGGCTGTCCTACGAGCAGTACTTC. The chain joins TRBV28 to TRBJ2-7; 7 bases match TRBD1. This CDR3 contains 14 residues. Trimming at V came to 2 bases and at J to 1 base, leaving 2 bases not matched to a gene. The germline V gene has CDR1 MDHEN and CDR2 SYDVKM.

This chain joins TRBV29-1 and TRBJ2-7; 7 bases fit TRBD2. Unmatched junction bases numbered 5, after V lost 3 bases and J lost 6 bases. Germline CDR1 and CDR2: SQVTM and ANQGSEA. CDR3 length: 12 residues. CDR3: CSVEGGTPEQYF. Here the CDR3 DNA reads TGCAGCGTTGAGGGGGGGACCCCCGAGCAGTACTTC.

The chain employs TRBV11-3 and TRBJ2-7; possibly TRBD1 for D (5 bases). The V and J ends lost 5 bases and 3 bases respectively, with 8 bases between them. Germline V CDR1 and CDR2: SGHNT, YENEEA. This CDR3 has 12 amino acids. CDR3 DNA: TGTGCCAGCAGCGCAGACAGCTACGAGCAGTACTTC. It specifies CASSADSYEQYF.

V and J are TRBV19 and TRBJ1-5, with D unclear. This CDR3 has 13 residues. V was shortened by 6 bases and J by 7 bases, with 13 bases between the two germline ends. Germline loops: CDR1 LNHDA, CDR2 SQIVND (reference sequence). This CDR3 is CASSLAMGQPQHF. The CDR3, as DNA: TGTGCCAGTAGCTTGGCGATGGGACAGCCCCAGCATTTT.

The genes are TRBV30 and TRBJ1-1; D gene ambiguous. V was cut by 2 bases and J by 4 bases, with 8 bases left in between. CDR1 is GTSNPN, CDR2 SVGIG, per germline (reference sequence). The CDR3 has 12 amino acids. As DNA, the CDR3 is TGTGCCTGGAGTTGGGCGGGCACTGAAGCTTTCTTT. It yields the protein CAWSWAGTEAFF.

This clone was detected only once. The chain carries TRBV30 and TRBJ1-2; D is unclear. V shed 6 bases and J shed 3 bases, with 23 bases lying between them. This CDR3 is built from 16 residues. CDR1 GTSNPN and CDR2 SVGIG come from the germline V gene (reference sequence). CDR3 sequence (DNA): TGTGCCTGTGACACATGGATTCGGAGCGTCGACTATGGCTACACCTTC. It encodes CACDTWIRSVDYGYTF.

The chain has TRBV2 and TRBJ1-2; a possible D gene is TRBD1 (6 bases). Trimming left V 5 bases short and J 4 bases short, with 11 bases between. The CDR3 is 13 residues long. The germline V gene encodes CDR1 SNHLY and CDR2 FYNNEI. The CDR3 sequence is CASSRGQVYGYTF. The CDR3 DNA reads TGTGCCAGCAGTCGGGGGCAGGTCTATGGCTACACCTTC.

The chain links TRBV7-3 to TRBJ1-1; TRBD1 matches 7 bases. Trimming removed 1 base from V and 1 base from J; junction bases left unmatched: 3. Germline V gene lookup returns CDR1 SGHTA and CDR2 FQGTGA. There are 15 residues in the CDR3. The CDR3 nucleotides are TGTGCCAGCAGCTTAATCCCAGGGGGGAACACTGAAGCTTTCTTT. It is translated as CASSLIPGGNTEAFF. Looking up the rest from reference TRBV7-3 and TRBJ1-1 gives the full variable domain: GAGVSQTPSNKVTEKGKYVELRCDPISGHTALYWYRQSLGQGPEFLIYFQGTGAADDSGLPNDRFFAVRPEGSVSTLKIQRTERGDSAVYLCASSLIPGGNTEAFFGQGTRLTVV.

The rearrangement uses TRBV4-1 and TRBJ2-7, with D unclear. In germline, CDR1 is MGHRA, CDR2 YSYEKL. V shed 3 bases and J shed 0 bases, with 18 bases lying between them. The CDR3 length is 17 residues. The CDR3 DNA reads as TGCGCCAGCAGCCAGAGCTCGGGCACATTGGCCTCCTACGAGCAGTACTTC. Its translation: CASSQSSGTLASYEQYF.

The rearrangement links TRBV15 to TRBJ2-5; maybe TRBD2 (5 bases). The germline CDR1 and CDR2 sequences are LNHNV and YYDKDF (reference sequence). Trimming shortened V by 1 base and J by 0 bases, and 12 bases separated the two germline ends. This CDR3 contains 16 residues. CDR3 amino acids: CATSRVWGEYQETQYF. CDR3 nucleotides: TGTGCCACCAGCAGAGTATGGGGAGAGTACCAAGAGACCCAGTACTTC.

V and J are TRBV18 and TRBJ2-7, with 9 bases matching TRBD1. Germline trimming cut 3 bases from V and 6 bases from J; bases unmatched to any gene: 6. Germline values: CDR1 KGHSH, CDR2 LQKENI. CDR3 length: 14 amino acids. CDR3 bases: TGTGCCAGCTCACCGCGGGACAGGGCGGGCGAGCAGTACTTC. It yields the protein CASSPRDRAGEQYF.

In nucleotides, the CDR3 is TGTGCCAGCACCCGAGCGGAGAGCTCCTACGAGCAGTACTTC. This sequence encodes CASTRAESSYEQYF. This sequence joins TRBV7-9 and TRBJ2-7; possibly TRBD2 for D (5 bases). The CDR3 covers 14 residues. Trimming cost V 7 bases and J 0 bases, with 13 bases left between them. Germline loops: CDR1 SEHNR, CDR2 FQNEAQ (reference sequence).

This clone was detected once. The rearrangement joins TRBV27 to TRBJ1-5; D is ambiguous. Germline lookup yields CDR1 MNHEY and CDR2 SMNVEV (reference sequence). Between the trimmed V and J ends, which lost 4 bases and 2 bases, there was a span of 9 bases. CDR3 length: 14 residues. This CDR3 is CASSSSGGNQPQHF. CDR3 sequence (DNA): TGTGCCAGCAGTTCCTCTGGGGGCAATCAGCCCCAGCATTTT.

The CDR3 reads CASSQAGGRWNEQFF. The CDR3 DNA follows: TGCGCCAGCAGCCAAGCGGGAGGGCGGTGGAATGAGCAGTTCTTC. The chain joins TRBV4-1 to TRBJ2-1; 8 bases are a match to TRBD2. Trimming at V came to 1 base and at J to 7 bases, leaving 6 bases not matched to a gene. The CDR3 length is 15 residues. Germline CDR1 reads MGHRA; CDR2 reads YSYEKL.

The chain has TRBV27 and TRBJ2-7; 7 nucleotides line up with TRBD1. Looked up from germline, CDR1 is MNHEY and CDR2 is SMNVEV (reference sequence). This CDR3 has 12 amino acids. With 10 bases clipped from V and 0 bases from J, the junction kept 3 bases outside the gene matches. CDR3 residues: CATRQGSYEQYF. Here the CDR3 DNA reads TGTGCCACCCGACAGGGCTCCTACGAGCAGTACTTC.

The genes are TRBV7-8 and TRBJ2-1; D remains unclear. V gave up 3 bases and J gave up 6 bases, with 6 bases separating them. The germline gives CDR1 SGHVS, CDR2 FQNEAQ. The CDR3 is 12 residues long. Here the CDR3 reads CASSFFLNEQFF. CDR3 nucleotides: TGTGCCAGCAGCTTCTTTCTCAATGAGCAGTTCTTC.